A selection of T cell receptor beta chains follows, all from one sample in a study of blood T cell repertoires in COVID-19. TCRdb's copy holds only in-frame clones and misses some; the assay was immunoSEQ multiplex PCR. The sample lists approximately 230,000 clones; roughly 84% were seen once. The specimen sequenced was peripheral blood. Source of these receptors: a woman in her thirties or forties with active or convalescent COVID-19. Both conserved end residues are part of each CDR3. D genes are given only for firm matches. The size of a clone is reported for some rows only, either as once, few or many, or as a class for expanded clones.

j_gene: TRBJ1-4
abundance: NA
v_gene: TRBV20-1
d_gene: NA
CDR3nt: TGCAGTGTCTTCGGGGGTGAAAAACTGTTTTTT
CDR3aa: CSVFGGEKLFF

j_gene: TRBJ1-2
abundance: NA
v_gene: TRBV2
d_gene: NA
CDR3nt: TGTGCCAGCAGTTACAGGGATAATGGCTACACCTTC
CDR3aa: CASSYRDNGYTF

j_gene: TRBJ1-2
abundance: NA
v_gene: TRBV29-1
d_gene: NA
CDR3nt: TGCAGCGTTGTGCGGGGAGGTGGCTACACCTTC
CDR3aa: CSVVRGGGYTF

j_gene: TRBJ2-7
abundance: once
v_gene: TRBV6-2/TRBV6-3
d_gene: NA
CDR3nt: TGTGCCAGCAGTTGGCCCCGGCAGGGGGGCTCCTACGAGCAGTACTTC
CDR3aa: CASSWPRQGGSYEQYF

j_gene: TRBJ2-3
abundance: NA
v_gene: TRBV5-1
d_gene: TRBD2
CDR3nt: TGCGCCAGCAGCTTAACCAGCGGGGGGTGGCAAGATACGCAGTATTTT
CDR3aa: CASSLTSGGWQDTQYF

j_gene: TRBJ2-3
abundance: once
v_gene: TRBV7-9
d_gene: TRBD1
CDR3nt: TGTGCCAGCAGCGAACAGGGGTCCACCACAGATACGCAGTATTTT
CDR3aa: CASSEQGSTTDTQYF

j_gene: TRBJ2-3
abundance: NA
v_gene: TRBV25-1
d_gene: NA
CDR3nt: TGTGCCAGCAGCGGGGAGGCGTGGGATACGCAGTATTTT
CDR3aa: CASSGEAWDTQYF

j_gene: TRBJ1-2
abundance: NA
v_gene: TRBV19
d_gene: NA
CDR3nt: TGTGCCAGTAGTATCAGTCAGGCTCCGATCGGCTACACCTTC
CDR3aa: CASSISQAPIGYTF

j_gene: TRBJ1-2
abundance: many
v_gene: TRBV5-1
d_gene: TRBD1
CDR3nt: TGCGCCAGCAGCCCGGGACAGGGCATACATGGCTACACCTTC
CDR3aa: CASSPGQGIHGYTF

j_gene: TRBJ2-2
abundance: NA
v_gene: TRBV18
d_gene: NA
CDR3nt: TGTGCCAGCTCACCACTGCGTTCCGGGGAGCTGTTTTTT
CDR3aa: CASSPLRSGELFF

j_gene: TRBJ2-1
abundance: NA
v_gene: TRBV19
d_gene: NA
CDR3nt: TGTGCCAGTAGTATAATGTGGGGGCCTTACAATGAGCAGTTCTTC
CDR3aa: CASSIMWGPYNEQFF

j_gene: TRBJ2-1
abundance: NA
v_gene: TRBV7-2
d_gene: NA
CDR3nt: TGTGCCAGCAGCCAACTGCGGGACAATGAGCAGTTCTTC
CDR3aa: CASSQLRDNEQFF

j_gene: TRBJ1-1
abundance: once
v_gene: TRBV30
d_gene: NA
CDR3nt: TGTGCCTGGAGCCCCGTAGGCAGAGGATTCACTGAAGCTTTCTTT
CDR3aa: CAWSPVGRGFTEAFF

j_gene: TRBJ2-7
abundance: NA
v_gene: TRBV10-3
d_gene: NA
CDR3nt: TGTGCCATCAGTGAACTCGACGGGAGCTCCTACGAGCAGTACTTC
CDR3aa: CAISELDGSSYEQYF

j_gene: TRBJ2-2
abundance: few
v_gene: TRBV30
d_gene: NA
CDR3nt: TGTGCCTGGAGCGGGAGAAGGGGCACCGGGGAGCTGTTTTTT
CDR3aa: CAWSGRRGTGELFF

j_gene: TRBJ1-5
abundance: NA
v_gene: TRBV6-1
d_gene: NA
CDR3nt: TGTGCCAGCAGTGATCAGGCCATAAGGCAGCCCCAGCATTTT
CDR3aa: CASSDQAIRQPQHF

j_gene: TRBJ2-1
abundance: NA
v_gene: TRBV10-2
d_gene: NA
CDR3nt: TGCGCCAGCAGTCTAAGGGCAGGGAAGAAGTTCTTC
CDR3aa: CASSLRAGKKFF

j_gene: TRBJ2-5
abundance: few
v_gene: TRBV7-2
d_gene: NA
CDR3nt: TGTGCCAGCAGCTCGGACTTACAGGGGACCCAGTACTTC
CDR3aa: CASSSDLQGTQYF

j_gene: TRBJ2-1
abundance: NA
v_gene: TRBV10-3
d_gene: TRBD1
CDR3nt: TGTGCCATCACCATAGACAGGGCCAATGAGCAGTTCTTC
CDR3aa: CAITIDRANEQFF

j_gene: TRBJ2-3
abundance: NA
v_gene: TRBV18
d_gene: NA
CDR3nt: TGTGCCAGCTCACCGTACAACACAGATACGCAGTATTTT
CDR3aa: CASSPYNTDTQYF

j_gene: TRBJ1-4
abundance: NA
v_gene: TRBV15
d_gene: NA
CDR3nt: TGTGCCACCAGCTCCTCGGAGGGGGAAAAACTGTTTTTT
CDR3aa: CATSSSEGEKLFF

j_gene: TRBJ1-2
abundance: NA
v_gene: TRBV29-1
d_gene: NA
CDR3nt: TGCAGCGGGGGGGTAGCCTATGGCTACACCTTC
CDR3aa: CSGGVAYGYTF

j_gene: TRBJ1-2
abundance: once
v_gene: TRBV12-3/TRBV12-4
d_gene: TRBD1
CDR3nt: TGTGCCAGCAGTTTAGGCAGGGGGCGAGGCTACACCTTC
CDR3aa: CASSLGRGRGYTF

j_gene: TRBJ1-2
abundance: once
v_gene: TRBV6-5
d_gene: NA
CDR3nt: TGTGCCAGCAGCCTCACAGGGCGGGCTAACTATGGCTACACCTTC
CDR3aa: CASSLTGRANYGYTF

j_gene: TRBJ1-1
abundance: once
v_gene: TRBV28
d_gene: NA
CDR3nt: TGTGCCAGCAGTTCTTCCGCGTATTTAGCTTTCTTT
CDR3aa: CASSSSAYLAFF

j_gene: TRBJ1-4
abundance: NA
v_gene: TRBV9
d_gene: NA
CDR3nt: TGTGCCAGCAGCGAGGGTGGAGGTGAAAAACTGTTTTTT
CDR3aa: CASSEGGGEKLFF

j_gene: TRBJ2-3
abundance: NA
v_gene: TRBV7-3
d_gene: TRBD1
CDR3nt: TGTGCCAGCAGCTTAGATAGGGCAGGGGGCGCAGATACGCAGTATTTT
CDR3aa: CASSLDRAGGADTQYF

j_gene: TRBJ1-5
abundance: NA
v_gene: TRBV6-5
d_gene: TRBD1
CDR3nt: TGTGCCAGCAGGACAGGGGTCGGGGATCAGCCCCAGCATTTT
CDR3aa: CASRTGVGDQPQHF

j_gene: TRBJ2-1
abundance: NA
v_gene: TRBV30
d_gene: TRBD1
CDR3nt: TGTGCCTGGACCGGGACAGCATACAATGAGCAGTTCTTC
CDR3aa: CAWTGTAYNEQFF

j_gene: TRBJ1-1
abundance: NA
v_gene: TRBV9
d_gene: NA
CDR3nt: TGTGCCAGCAGCGTAGAGGGACACCTTATGGTAATGAACACTGAAGCTTTCTTT
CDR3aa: CASSVEGHLMVMNTEAFF

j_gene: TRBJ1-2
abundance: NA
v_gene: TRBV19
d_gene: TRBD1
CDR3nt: TGTGCCAGTAGCAGACAGGGGGCGCGTGTCAGCTATGGCTACACCTTC
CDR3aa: CASSRQGARVSYGYTF

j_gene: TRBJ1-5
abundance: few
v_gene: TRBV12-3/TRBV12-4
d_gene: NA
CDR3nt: TGTGCCAGCAGTTGGGGGGAAGATCAGCCCCAGCATTTT
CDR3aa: CASSWGEDQPQHF

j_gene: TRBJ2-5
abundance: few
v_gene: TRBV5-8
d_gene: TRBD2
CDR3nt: TGTGCCAGCAGCTCCGCGGGGGTGAAAGAGACCCAGTACTTC
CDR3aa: CASSSAGVKETQYF

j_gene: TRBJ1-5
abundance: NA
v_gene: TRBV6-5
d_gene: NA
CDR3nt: TGTGCCAGCAGGCCCACCTTAGGGAGCAATCAGCCTCAGCATTTT
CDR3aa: CASRPTLGSNQPQHF

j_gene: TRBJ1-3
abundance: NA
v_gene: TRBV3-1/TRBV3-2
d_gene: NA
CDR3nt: TGTGCCAGCAGCCCCCCCGTAAATGGTTTGATAGACACCATATATTTT
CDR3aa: CASSPPVNGLIDTIYF

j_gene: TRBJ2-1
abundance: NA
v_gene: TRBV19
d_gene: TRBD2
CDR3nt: TGTGCCAGTAGTATAGGAGCGGGGAGTCACAATGAGCAGTTCTTC
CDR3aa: CASSIGAGSHNEQFF

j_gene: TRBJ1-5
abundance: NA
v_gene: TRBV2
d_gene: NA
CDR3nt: TGTGCCAGCAGTGAGCCGGGTTATAGCAATCAGCCCCAGCATTTT
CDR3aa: CASSEPGYSNQPQHF

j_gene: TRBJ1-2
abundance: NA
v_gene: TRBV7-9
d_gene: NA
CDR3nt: TGTGCCAGCAGCGCGGACACCTATGGCTACACCTTC
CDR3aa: CASSADTYGYTF

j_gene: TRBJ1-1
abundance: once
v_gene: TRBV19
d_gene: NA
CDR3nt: TGTGCCAGTAGTATAGATCCTTTTGGGGGGTCTGAAGCTTTCTTT
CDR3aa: CASSIDPFGGSEAFF

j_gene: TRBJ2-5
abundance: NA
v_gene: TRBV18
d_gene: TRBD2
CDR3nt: TGTGCCAGCTCACCCTGGACTAGCGGACCTCTTCAAGAGACCCAGTACTTC
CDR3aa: CASSPWTSGPLQETQYF

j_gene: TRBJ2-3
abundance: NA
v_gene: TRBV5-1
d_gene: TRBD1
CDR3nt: TGCGCCAGCGCGACAGGGCGGTCGACAGATACGCAGTATTTT
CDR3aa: CASATGRSTDTQYF

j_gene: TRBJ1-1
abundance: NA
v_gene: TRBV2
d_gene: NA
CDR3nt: TGTGCCAGCAGTGCGCAGGGGTACACTGAAGCTTTCTTT
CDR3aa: CASSAQGYTEAFF

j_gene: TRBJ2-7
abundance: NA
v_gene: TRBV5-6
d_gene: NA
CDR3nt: TGTGCCAGCAGCTGGGGGGCAGGGAGGGTCGAGCAGTACTTC
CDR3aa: CASSWGAGRVEQYF

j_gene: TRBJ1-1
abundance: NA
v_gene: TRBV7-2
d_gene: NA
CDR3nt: TGTGCCAGCAGCCTAGGGGCCGGTTTGCGAACTGAAGCTTTCTTT
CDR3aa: CASSLGAGLRTEAFF

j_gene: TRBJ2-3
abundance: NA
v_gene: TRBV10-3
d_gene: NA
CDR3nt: TGTGCCATCAAATCGTCTAGCGATACGCAGTATTTT
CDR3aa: CAIKSSSDTQYF

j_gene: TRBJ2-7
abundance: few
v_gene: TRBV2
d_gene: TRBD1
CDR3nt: TGTGCCAGCAAGATCCGGGACAGACCCTACGAGCAGTACTTC
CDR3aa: CASKIRDRPYEQYF

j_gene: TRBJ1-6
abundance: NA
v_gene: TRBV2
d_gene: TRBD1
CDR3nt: TGTGCCAGTACCTGGGACAGTTATAATTCACCCCTCCACTTT
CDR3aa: CASTWDSYNSPLHF

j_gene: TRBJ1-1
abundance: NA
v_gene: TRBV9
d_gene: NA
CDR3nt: TGTGCCAGCAGCGTATCCATAGTAGCTGGAAACACTGAAGCTTTCTTT
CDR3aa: CASSVSIVAGNTEAFF

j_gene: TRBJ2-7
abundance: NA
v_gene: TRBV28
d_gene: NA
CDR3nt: TGTGCCAGCAGCAGGACAACCTACGAGCAGTACTTC
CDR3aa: CASSRTTYEQYF

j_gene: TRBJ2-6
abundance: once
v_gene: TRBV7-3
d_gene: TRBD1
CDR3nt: TGTGCCAGCAGCTCGCGACAGGGACATCCATCTGGGGCCAACGTCCTGACTTTC
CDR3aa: CASSSRQGHPSGANVLTF

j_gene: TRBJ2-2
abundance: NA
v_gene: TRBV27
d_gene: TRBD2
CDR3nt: TGTGCCAGCAGTTTCCTGACTAGCGGGGTGGGCACCGGGGAGCTGTTTTTT
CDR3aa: CASSFLTSGVGTGELFF

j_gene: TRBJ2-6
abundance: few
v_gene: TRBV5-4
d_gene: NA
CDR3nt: TGTGCCAGCAGCTTGGCTTCCTCTGGGGCCAACGTCCTGACTTTC
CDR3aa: CASSLASSGANVLTF

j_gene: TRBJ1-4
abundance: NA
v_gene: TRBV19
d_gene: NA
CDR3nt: TGTGCCAGTAGTATTTGGGGCCTTAATGAAAAACTGTTTTTT
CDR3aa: CASSIWGLNEKLFF

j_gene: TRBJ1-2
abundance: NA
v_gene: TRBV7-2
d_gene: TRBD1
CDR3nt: TGTGCCAGCAGCTTGCCAGGGGGCGCAGGGGGCTACACCTTC
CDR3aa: CASSLPGGAGGYTF

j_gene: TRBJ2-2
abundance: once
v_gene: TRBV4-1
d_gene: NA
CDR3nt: TGCGCCAGCAGCTCAAAGCTCTGGGGGCATGACACCGGGGAGCTGTTTTTT
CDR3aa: CASSSKLWGHDTGELFF

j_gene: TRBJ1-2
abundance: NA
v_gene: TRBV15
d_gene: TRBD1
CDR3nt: TGTGCCACCAGCAGAGGCCGGGACAGGGGGCAGATCGGCTATGGCTACACCTTC
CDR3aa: CATSRGRDRGQIGYGYTF

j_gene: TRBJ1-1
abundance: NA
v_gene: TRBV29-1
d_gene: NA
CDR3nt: TGCAGCGTTGCTCAGCGTTTGAACACTGAAGCTTTCTTT
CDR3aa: CSVAQRLNTEAFF

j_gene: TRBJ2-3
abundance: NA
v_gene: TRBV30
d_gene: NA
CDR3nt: TGTGCCTGGAGTGTAGGGGGTGGGGGAGATACGCAGTATTTT
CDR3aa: CAWSVGGGGDTQYF

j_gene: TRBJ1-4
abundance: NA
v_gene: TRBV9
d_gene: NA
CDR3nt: TGTGCCAGCAGCGTCGGCAGGGCAACTAATGAAAAACTGTTTTTT
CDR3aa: CASSVGRATNEKLFF